Reported below is one T cell receptor beta chain. The antigen is unknown. These data originate in a study of identical twins. Study results and limitations: Analyses based on zero insertions could be partly confounded by invariant MAIT and iNKT cells.

TCRdb reanalysed the 5' RACE reads using MiXCR and keeps one entry per CDR3 protein. This sample has about 890,000 distinct CDR3 sequences, with around an eighth found just once. This sample was shared with a second study, whose subject was yellow fever vaccine responses in identical twins.

Sequencing used PBMCs. The TCR comes from a woman aged 18-29 years in good health.

The CDR3 nucleotides are TGTGCCAGCAGTGGCCAGACTAGCGGGCGGGAGCAGTTCTTC. It encodes CASSGQTSGREQFF. The chain recombines TRBV6-1 with TRBJ2-1; 10 positions agree with TRBD2. The V segment lost 4 bases and the J segment 10 bases; nucleotides outside the gene matches: 7. The CDR3 covers 14 residues. Germline V CDR1 and CDR2: MNHNS, SASEGT.